The TCR beta chain described here comes from a study of T-cell reconstitution after alpha-beta-depleted transplantation in children. Broader study findings: About two months after transplant, alpha-beta T cells reportedly came from several hundred expanded graft clones. Where some patients showed high TCRbeta diversity at day 60, it came from recipient T cells and thymic progenitors that had survived. A year post-transplant, T-cell counts and diversity derived mostly from newly produced T cells.

Unique molecular identifiers were used to barcode this TCRbeta library. A single record per CDR3 protein comes from TCRdb applying MiXCR to the PCR reads. The repertoire has around 500,000 distinct CDR3 sequences, under 30% of them found once; the top ten carry roughly 15%. The ends were cut back, 2 bases at V and 4 bases at J, with 11 bases in the middle. Germline V gene sequence: CDR1 ENHRY, CDR2 SYGVKD. The CDR3 runs 15 residues. A few counts support this clonotype. Antigen: not known. The chain has TRBV10-3 and TRBJ2-2, with TRBD2 as a possible D gene (5 bases). The sequencing used PBMCs, mostly from graft donor cells, collected 360 days after TCRalphabeta/CD19-depleted stem cell transplant. The receptor was derived from a boy under three years old who had a stem cell transplant for acute myeloid leukemia, so the T cells may come from the graft donor. This chain's CDR3 is CAISEPTSSTGELFF. CDR3 sequence (DNA): TGTGCCATCAGTGAGCCCACTAGTTCCACCGGGGAGCTGTTTTTT.